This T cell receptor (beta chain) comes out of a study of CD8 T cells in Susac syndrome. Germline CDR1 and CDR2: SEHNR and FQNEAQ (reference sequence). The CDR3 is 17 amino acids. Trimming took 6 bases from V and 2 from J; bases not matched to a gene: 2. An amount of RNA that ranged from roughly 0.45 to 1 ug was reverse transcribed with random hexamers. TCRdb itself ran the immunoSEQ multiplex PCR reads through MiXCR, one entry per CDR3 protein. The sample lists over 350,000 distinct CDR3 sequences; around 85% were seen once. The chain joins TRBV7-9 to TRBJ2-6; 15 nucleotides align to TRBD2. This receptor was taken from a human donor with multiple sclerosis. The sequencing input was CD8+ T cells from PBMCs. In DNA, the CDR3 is TGTGCCAGCAGGGGACTAGCGGGAGGTGCTGGGGCCAACGTCCTGACTTTC. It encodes CASRGLAGGAGANVLTF. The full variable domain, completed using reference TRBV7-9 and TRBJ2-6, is DTGVSQNPRHKITKRGQNVTFRCDPISEHNRLYWYRQTLGQGPEFLTYFQNEAQLEKSRLLSDRFSAERPKGSFSTLEIQRTEQGDSAMYLCASRGLAGGAGANVLTFGAGSRLTVL.